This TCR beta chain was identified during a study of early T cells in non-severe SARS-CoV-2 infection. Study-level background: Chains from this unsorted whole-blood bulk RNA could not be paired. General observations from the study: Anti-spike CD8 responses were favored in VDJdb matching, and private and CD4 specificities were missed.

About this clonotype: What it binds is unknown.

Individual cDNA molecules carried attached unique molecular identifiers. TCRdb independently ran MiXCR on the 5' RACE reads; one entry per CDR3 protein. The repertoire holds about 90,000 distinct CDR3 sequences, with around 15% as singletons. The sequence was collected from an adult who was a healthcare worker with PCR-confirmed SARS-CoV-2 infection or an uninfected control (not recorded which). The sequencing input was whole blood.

The CDR3 DNA reads TGTGCCAGCAGCCAAGATCTCTCCGATACGCAGTATTTT. Its protein product is CASSQDLSDTQYF. J is TRBJ2-3 and V is TRBV14; D gene unclear. This CDR3 region has 13 residues. Germline V gene lookup returns CDR1 SGHDN and CDR2 FVKESK. Trimming removed 0 bases at V and 6 bases at J, with 7 bases between.